This T cell receptor (beta chain) comes out of a study of blood T cell repertoires in COVID-19 (TCRdb year 2020). Background for the entire study: Collaborator samples came from the United States, Italy and Spain and covered acute and convalescent phases of COVID-19. Where available, HLA class I and class II types were obtained from metadata supplied by the sample provider rather than from assay-based typing. The sample metadata nearly always contained a de-identified subject ID, COVID-19 status, age in years and sex. The material from the prospective study consisted of cDNA or gDNA derived from T cells, B-cell-depleted T cells, or PBMCs. The repertoires were made available in a free public database intended to serve as a resource for research on the immune response to SARS-CoV-2. Deeply sampled blood TCRbeta repertoires from subjects exposed to, actively infected with, or recovered from COVID-19 were included in the dataset. Samples were obtained from the ongoing ImmuneRACE study (first 160 participants) and from some 1,300 subjects provided by 6 global collaborators. Study-wide conclusions, independent of this receptor: The quantity of clinical and demographic metadata differed by source and by participant and was supplied without curation.

Including cysteine and phenylalanine, the CDR3 has 13 amino acids. Just CDR3 DNA is preserved here, 39 bases in frame from base 1. V drops 7 bases and J drops 5 bases, leaving 14 bases in between. TCRbeta CDR3 regions were amplified from genomic DNA by means of the immunoSEQ Assay, a bias-controlled multiplex PCR. In the authors' own workflow: Within the assay, amplification of reference gene primers was used to estimate how many nucleated cells each sample contained. To quantify the absolute abundance of each unique TCRbeta CDR3 rearrangement, sequence reads were collapsed and filtered. For each sample, productive Simpson clonality was calculated as the square root of Simpson's diversity index across productive rearrangements. In TCRdb, the immuneACCESS table is reduced to in-frame sequences with V and J assigned. These tables do not hold every clone; where another copy was compared, an unresolved V gene accounts for under half, and the others remain unexplained. V and J calls and clone size come straight from that table; D and trimming were deduced from the DNA. Present in this sample are about 300,000 clones, 75% to 95% of which were seen just once. The ten top clones hold under 7% of the sample.

At one collaborating source in Seattle, patients were enrolled during active infection and were followed longitudinally through the course of disease. Each collaborating institution followed its own protocols to collect whole blood in K2EDTA tubes. For TCRbeta analysis, collaborators shipped samples in one of three forms: frozen whole blood, isolated PBMCs, or DNA extracted from either of those sample types. Concerning this clone: Its antigen has not been determined. Base qualities are not provided; no much larger clone lies one nucleotide away.

This TCR came from a woman younger than 45 with COVID-19, enrolled during active disease. The chain employs TRBV12-3 or TRBV12-4 and TRBJ2-5; D gene: possibly TRBD2, on 6 matching bases. The sequenced sample was peripheral blood. The CDR3 sequence is CASTSGSSETQYF. The DNA is TGTGCCAGCACCTCCGGGAGTAGCGAGACCCAGTACTTC.